This T cell receptor (beta chain) stems from a study of blood T cell repertoires in COVID-19. About the research overall: The United States, Italy and Spain were the sources of the acute and convalescent COVID-19 samples. From T cells, B-cell-depleted T cells, or PBMCs came the material, which was cDNA or gDNA.

The CDR3 loop spans 15 amino acids. Germline V lookup: CDR1 LGHNA, CDR2 YNFKEQ. V dropped 6 bases and J dropped 4; count of bases not matched to a gene: 9. Original processing notes: Amplifying reference gene primers gave estimates of nucleated cell counts. Produced via immunoSEQ multiplex PCR; TCRdb's table is partial and in-frame only. V and J calls plus clone size are reproduced from that table; the DNA served to infer D and trimming. This table has fewer than 150,000 clones, approximately 87% appearing once. Input material: peripheral blood. The rearrangement links TRBV4-2 to TRBJ2-1; 7 nucleotides match TRBD2. The TCR comes from a woman in her sixties or seventies with acute or convalescent COVID-19. CDR3 in DNA: TGTGCCAGCAGGCGGGAGAAGGCAGGATACAATGAGCAGTTCTTC. Protein: CASRREKAGYNEQFF.